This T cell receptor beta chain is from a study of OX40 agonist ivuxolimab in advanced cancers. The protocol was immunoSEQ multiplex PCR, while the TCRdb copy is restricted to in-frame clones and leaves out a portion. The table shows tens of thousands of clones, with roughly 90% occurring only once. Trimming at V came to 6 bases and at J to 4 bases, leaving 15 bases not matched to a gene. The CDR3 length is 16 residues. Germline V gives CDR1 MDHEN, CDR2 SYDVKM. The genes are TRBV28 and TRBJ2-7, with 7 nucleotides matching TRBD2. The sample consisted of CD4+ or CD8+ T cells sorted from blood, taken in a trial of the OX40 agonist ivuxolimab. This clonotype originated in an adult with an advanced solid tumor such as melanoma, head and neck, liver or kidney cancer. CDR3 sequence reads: CASSHPREASRYEQYF. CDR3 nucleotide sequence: TGTGCCAGCAGCCATCCACGGGAGGCCAGCAGGTACGAGCAGTACTTC. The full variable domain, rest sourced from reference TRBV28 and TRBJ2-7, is DVKVTQSSRYLVKRTGEKVFLECVQDMDHENMFWYRQDPGLGLRLIYFSYDVKMKEKGDIPEGYSVSREKKERFSLILESASTNQTSMYLCASSHPREASRYEQYFGPGTRLTVT.